Below are 18 T cell receptor beta chains sequenced from a single sample in a study of T cells in Graves' hyperthyroidism and ophthalmopathy. Amplified TCR beta CDR3 regions derived from RNA transcripts. HTBI primers were used for first-round RT-PCR of the TCR CDR3. Each CDR3 protein gets one entry after TCRdb re-called the multiplex PCR reads with MiXCR. The sample has about 400,000 distinct CDR3 sequences, roughly an eighth seen once. Input material: blood. These receptors were collected from a woman aged 18-30 years with Graves' hyperthyroidism.

Many counts were recorded for this clonotype. The V and J genes are TRBV10-3 and TRBJ1-3; 7 bases fit TRBD1. The CDR3 sequence is 16 residues long. Per germline, CDR1 ENHRY and CDR2 SYGVKD. V gave up 8 bases and J gave up 2 bases; unmatched junction bases: 12. The CDR3 sequence: CAIASGATGAGNTIYF. CDR3 coding DNA: TGTGCCATCGCCTCGGGGGCTACAGGGGCTGGAAACACCATATATTTT.

This clonotype has at least ten counts. The rearrangement joins TRBV7-2 to TRBJ2-1; the match to TRBD2 covers 10 bases. The V segment lost 2 bases and the J segment 0 bases; nucleotides outside the gene matches: 16. The CDR3 is made up of 21 amino acids. Germline V lookup: CDR1 SGHTA, CDR2 FQGNSA. Here the CDR3 DNA reads TGTGCCAGCAGCTTACACCGCCTAGCGGGAGCCCCTATGAGCTCCTACAATGAGCAGTTCTTC. It encodes CASSLHRLAGAPMSSYNEQFF.

This clonotype occurred many times. V usage is TRBV6-1 and J usage is TRBJ1-2; D gene ambiguous. The CDR3 loop spans 15 amino acids. The V gene's germline CDR1 is MNHNS and CDR2 SASEGT. Trimming removed 4 bases at V and 0 bases at J, with 12 bases between. The CDR3 bases are TGTGCCAGCAGTGGCACCGACGGGCCTAACTATGGCTACACCTTC. It codes for CASSGTDGPNYGYTF.

This clonotype was observed many times. The chain links TRBV20-1 to TRBJ2-3, with 13 bases aligning to TRBD2. In germline, CDR1 is DFQATT, CDR2 SNEGSKA (reference sequence). The ends lost 3 bases at V and 2 bases at J; junction bases unmatched: 11. This CDR3 is built from 18 residues. The CDR3 loop reads CSARVGTSGNVFTDTQYF. CDR3 DNA: TGCAGTGCTAGGGTGGGGACTAGCGGGAACGTGTTCACAGATACGCAGTATTTT.

In its sample, this clonotype was seen many times. The chain couples TRBV7-9 to TRBJ1-6; D not certain. Germline CDR1 and CDR2: SEHNR and FQNEAQ (reference sequence). V dropped 1 base and J dropped 14 bases, with 6 bases sitting between them. The CDR3 runs 11 residues. The CDR3 sequence: CASSLGESLHF. DNA for the CDR3: TGTGCCAGCAGCTTAGGGGAATCCCTCCACTTT.

In the case of this clonotype: It may be a read error: a sequence one base away is much more abundant. This chain links TRBV18 with TRBJ2-4; a weak D match, TRBD2 (6 bases). The CDR3 is 13 amino acids. CDR1 is KGHSH and CDR2 is LQKENI in the germline V gene. CDR3 bases: TGTGCCAGCTCACGGGAGGCCAAAAACATTCATTACTTC. This gives the protein CASSREAKNIHYF.

This clonotype was observed at least ten times. The rearrangement links TRBV28 to TRBJ1-6; 7 nucleotides agree with TRBD1. CDR3 length: 16 amino acids. The junction had 15 bases not matched to a gene; V was cut back by 6 bases and J by 10 bases. Germline values: CDR1 MDHEN, CDR2 SYDVKM. The CDR3 loop reads CASRIPDREGMSPLHF. The CDR3 DNA reads as TGTGCCAGCAGAATACCAGACAGGGAGGGTATGTCACCCCTCCACTTT.

This clonotype was counted only a few times. The chain recombines TRBV10-2 with TRBJ2-7, with D possibly being TRBD1 (7 bases). The germline CDR1 and CDR2 sequences are WSHSY and SAAADI. The V end was cut by 3 bases, the J end by 4 bases, with 16 bases between. The CDR3 consists of 15 residues. The CDR3, as DNA: TGCGCCAGCAGTGATGGAGGGGGCCGGGTTTACGAGCAGTACTTC. Its protein is CASSDGGGRVYEQYF.

The CDR3 nucleotides read TGTGCCAGCAGCTTCTCCCTTTGGTCCTACAATGAGCAGTTCTTC. Translation gives CASSFSLWSYNEQFF. The V call is TRBV11-2, the J call TRBJ2-1; D not certain. V lost 3 bases and J lost 1, with 10 bases in between. Germline V gene lookup returns CDR1 SGHAT and CDR2 FQNNGV. The CDR3 length is 15 residues.

This clonotype occurred a few times. The chain couples TRBV6-9 to TRBJ1-6, with 11 bases fitting TRBD1. The germline gives CDR1 MNHGY, CDR2 SVAAGI. With V trimmed by 3 bases and J by 10 bases, 5 bases remained unmatched. The CDR3 has 15 residues. Here the CDR3 reads CASSYGTGGHSPLHF. The CDR3 nucleotides read TGTGCCAGCAGTTACGGGACAGGGGGGCACTCACCCCTCCACTTT.

This clonotype was seen ten or more times. This chain connects TRBV5-1 to TRBJ2-1; TRBD2 matches at 14 bases. The germline V gene encodes CDR1 SGHRS and CDR2 YFSETQ. J lost 5 bases, V lost 3 bases, and 10 bases had no gene match. This CDR3 spans 18 amino acids. In DNA form, the CDR3 reads TGCGCCAGCAGCTCAAAGACTAGCGGGGGGGTTGGGCACAATGAGCAGTTCTTC. This encodes CASSSKTSGGVGHNEQFF. The full variable domain, its missing parts supplied by reference TRBV5-1 and TRBJ2-1, is KAGVTQTPRYLIKTRGQQVTLSCSPISGHRSVSWYQQTPGQGLQFLFEYFSETQRNKGNFPGRFSGRQFSNSRSEMNVSTLELGDSALYLCASSSKTSGGVGHNEQFFGPGTRLTVL.

This clonotype was detected ten times or more. The genes are TRBV3-1 and TRBJ1-2, with D uncertain. The CDR3 consists of 14 residues. V shed 0 bases and J shed 6 bases, with 11 bases lying between them. CDR1 LGHDT and CDR2 YNNKEL come from the germline V gene (reference sequence). CDR3 region: CASSQDPFSHGYTF. The CDR3 nucleotides read TGTGCCAGCAGCCAAGATCCTTTTTCTCATGGCTACACCTTC.

This clonotype was seen at least ten times. This chain uses TRBV20-1 with TRBJ2-5; 10 nucleotides match TRBD1. The V and J ends lost 0 bases and 5 bases, in that order; junction bases with no gene match: 3. The germline V gene encodes CDR1 DFQATT and CDR2 SNEGSKA (reference sequence). The CDR3 spans 14 residues. The CDR3 sequence is CSARDRQGAETQYF. CDR3 sequence (DNA): TGCAGTGCTAGAGATCGACAGGGGGCCGAGACCCAGTACTTC.

As to this clonotype: Relative to the germline gene, one junction end is altered; a read error may explain this. The rearrangement joins TRBV10-3 to TRBJ2-2; a weak D match, TRBD2 (5 bases). This CDR3 region has 15 residues. Per germline, CDR1 ENHRY and CDR2 SYGVKD. CDR3 residues: CAISSSGSGTGELVF. DNA for the CDR3: TGTGCCATCAGTAGCTCGGGGTCTGGCACCGGGGAGCTGGTTTTT.

The J gene is TRBJ2-1, the V gene TRBV24-1, with 13 bases fitting TRBD2. Trimming cost V 5 bases and J 8 bases; bases outside gene matches: 8. Germline V lookup: CDR1 KGHDR, CDR2 SFDVKD. This CDR3 is built from 16 residues. CDR3 region: CATSAWTSGSRDEQFF. As DNA, the CDR3 is TGTGCCACCAGTGCTTGGACTAGCGGGAGTCGCGATGAGCAGTTCTTC.

This clonotype appeared a few times. V and J are TRBV3-1 and TRBJ1-1; D possibly corresponds to TRBD1 (5 bases). Per the germline V gene, CDR1 is LGHDT and CDR2 is YNNKEL (reference sequence). With 1 base removed from V and 8 bases from J, the gap between germline ends came to 11 bases. This CDR3 is 13 amino acids long. This chain's CDR3 is CASSQVPRDEAFF. Written as DNA, the CDR3 is TGTGCCAGCAGCCAAGTCCCCAGGGACGAAGCTTTCTTT.

The gene calls are TRBV29-1 and TRBJ1-3; 7 bases are a match to TRBD1. Trimming took 6 bases from V and 5 from J; bases not matched to a gene: 7. The CDR3 consists of 13 residues. Germline V gene data show CDR1 as SQVTM and CDR2 as ANQGSEA. The CDR3 DNA follows: TGCAGCGTCTTGACAGGGAATAGAAACACCATATATTTT. This encodes CSVLTGNRNTIYF.

This clonotype was seen at least ten times. V and J are TRBV29-1 and TRBJ1-2, with D possibly being TRBD1 (6 bases). From germline, CDR1 is SQVTM and CDR2 ANQGSEA. There are 13 residues in the CDR3. V was shortened by 6 bases and J by 3 bases, with 14 bases between the two germline ends. The CDR3 region is CSVDTGTYYGYTF. CDR3 nucleotide sequence: TGCAGCGTAGATACAGGGACTTACTATGGCTACACCTTC.